Following are 29 T cell receptor beta chains from one sample sequenced in a study of regulatory T cells in long-lasting Graves disease. Sample time point: persistent/refractory GD, antithyroid drugs over 5 years with positive TRAb. Researchers made the TCR library from RNA that was extracted from PBMCs. CDR3 regions were amplified by Arm-PCR using iRepertoire HTBI primers to build TCR beta libraries. Using its own MiXCR run on the multiplex PCR reads, TCRdb lists one record per CDR3 protein. The profile shows 430,000 or so distinct CDR3 sequences, approximately 22% of them singletons. The sample consisted of peripheral blood mononuclear cells (PBMCs), taken when the disease was refractory, from a patient treated with antithyroid drugs. Receptor source: a female donor with Graves disease.

CDR3 nucleotide sequence: TGCGCCAGCAGCCGGTCGTTGGGGGCGGGCGGGCACGAGCAGTACTTC. Amino acids: CASSRSLGAGGHEQYF. V gene TRBV5-1 combines with J gene TRBJ2-7; possible D gene TRBD1, 6 bases. This CDR3 comprises 16 residues. V lost 4 bases, J lost 5 bases, and 22 bases lay in between. In germline, CDR1 is SGHRS, CDR2 YFSETQ.

This clonotype was seen repeatedly, ten times or more. The chain carries TRBV28 and TRBJ1-1; 7 bases are a match to TRBD1. The CDR3 spans 14 residues. The V and J ends lost 6 bases and 4 bases, in that order; junction bases with no gene match: 8. CDR1 MDHEN and CDR2 SYDVKM come from the germline V gene. CDR3 protein: CASSLRPGGTEAFF. As DNA, the CDR3 is TGTGCCAGCAGCTTGCGACCAGGGGGCACTGAAGCTTTCTTT.

The J gene is TRBJ2-2, the V gene TRBV12-3 or TRBV12-4; D remains ambiguous. V was pared by 3 bases and J by 1 base, with 9 bases between. This CDR3 is built from 15 residues. The CDR3 nucleotides read TGTGCCAGCAGTTTTTGGGTAGGGAACACCGGGGAGCTGTTTTTT. Translating it yields CASSFWVGNTGELFF.

The V gene is TRBV11-2, the J gene TRBJ2-1; 13 bases map to TRBD2. The CDR3 is 17 amino acids. Germline V gene data show CDR1 as SGHAT and CDR2 as FQNNGV. V lost 5 bases to trimming and J lost 5 bases; unmatched junction nucleotides: 9. The CDR3 region is CASSNTSGRARNNEQFF. The CDR3 DNA sequence: TGTGCCAGCAGCAACACTAGCGGGAGGGCCAGGAACAATGAGCAGTTCTTC. The full variable domain, completed using reference TRBV11-2 and TRBJ2-1, is EAGVAQSPRYKIIEKRQSVAFWCNPISGHATLYWYQQILGQGPKLLIQFQNNGVVDDSQLPKDRFSAERLKGVDSTLKIQPAKLEDSAVYLCASSNTSGRARNNEQFFGPGTRLTVL.

This clonotype was observed a few times. It is likely a read error, because the conserved phenylalanine at the end of the CDR3 is missing. V gene TRBV7-2 combines with J gene TRBJ2-2; the D gene is possibly TRBD2 (6 bases). The germline gives CDR1 SGHTA, CDR2 FQGNSA. Trimming removed 4 bases at V and 6 bases at J, with 9 bases between. The CDR3 contains 13 residues. The CDR3 here is CASSSRRAGELFS. CDR3 nucleotides: TGTGCCAGCAGCTCGCGGAGGGCCGGGGAGCTGTTTTCT.

DNA of the CDR3: TGTGCCAGCTCTCAACGTACCGTTTCCGGGACGGGGGACCAAGAGACCCAGTACTTC. Protein product: CASSQRTVSGTGDQETQYF. This chain uses TRBV18 with TRBJ2-5; the D gene is possibly TRBD2 (6 bases). Germline lookup yields CDR1 KGHSH and CDR2 LQKENI. V gave up 6 bases and J gave up 0 bases, with 26 bases separating them. CDR3 length: 19 residues.

The V and J genes are TRBV27 and TRBJ2-7, with D unresolved. The CDR3 loop spans 13 amino acids. CDR1 and CDR2 (germline): MNHEY, SMNVEV (reference sequence). V dropped 6 bases and J dropped 3 bases, with 12 bases sitting between them. The CDR3 coding sequence is TGTGCCAGCAGCCTCAACGGAGACTACGAGCAGTACTTC. Translation: CASSLNGDYEQYF.

In its sample, this clonotype was seen once. The chain combines TRBV6-5 with TRBJ2-1; D is uncertain. Germline CDR1 is MNHEY and CDR2 is SVGAGI. Trimming cost V 5 bases and J 4 bases, with 12 bases left between them. The CDR3 sequence is 14 residues long. CDR3 sequence: CASSGPQRYNEQFF. Written as DNA, the CDR3 is TGTGCCAGCAGTGGACCTCAAAGGTACAATGAGCAGTTCTTC.

This clonotype was observed many times. This chain uses TRBV7-8 with TRBJ1-5, with D tentatively TRBD1 (5 bases). Trimming stripped 5 bases from V and 2 bases from J, with 13 bases between. CDR1 and CDR2 from the germline V gene are SGHVS and FQNEAQ. The CDR3 consists of 15 residues. The CDR3 loop reads CASSLQGGGNQPQHF. DNA for the CDR3: TGTGCCAGCAGCCTTCAGGGTGGGGGCAATCAGCCCCAGCATTTT. The whole variable domain, filled in from reference TRBV7-8 and TRBJ1-5, reads GAGVSQSPRYKVAKRGQDVALRCDPISGHVSLFWYQQALGQGPEFLTYFQNEAQLDKSGLPSDRFFAERPEGSVSTLKIQRTQQEDSAVYLCASSLQGGGNQPQHFGDGTRLSIL.

In this sample, this clonotype turned up a few times. The chain uses TRBV7-9 and TRBJ2-1; D remains ambiguous. In germline, CDR1 is SEHNR, CDR2 FQNEAQ (reference sequence). The V end was cut by 5 bases, the J end by 8 bases, with 16 bases between. The CDR3 is 14 residues long. This chain's CDR3 is CASSQRLPGDEQFF. Here the CDR3 DNA reads TGTGCCAGCAGCCAACGACTTCCTGGGGATGAGCAGTTCTTC. The full variable domain, its missing parts supplied by reference TRBV7-9 and TRBJ2-1, is DTGVSQNPRHKITKRGQNVTFRCDPISEHNRLYWYRQTLGQGPEFLTYFQNEAQLEKSRLLSDRFSAERPKGSFSTLEIQRTEQGDSAMYLCASSQRLPGDEQFFGPGTRLTVL.

The rearrangement links TRBV4-2 to TRBJ2-7; 7 nucleotides match TRBD1. After removal of 4 bases from V and 3 bases from J, the junction contained 15 bases not matched to a gene. CDR1 and CDR2 (germline): LGHNA, YNFKEQ. The CDR3 totals 17 residues. In DNA, the CDR3 is TGTGCCAGCAGCCCCCAAATTGGGACAGTAGCCTACTACGAGCAGTACTTC. It encodes CASSPQIGTVAYYEQYF.

In this sample, this clonotype turned up many times. The CDR3 is CASSLATGEQYF. Here the CDR3 DNA reads TGTGCCAGCAGTTTAGCTACGGGCGAGCAGTACTTC. The chain recombines TRBV28 with TRBJ2-7, with unresolved D. With 2 bases removed from V and 6 bases from J, the gap between germline ends came to 8 bases. Germline CDR1 is MDHEN and CDR2 is SYDVKM. The CDR3 runs 12 residues.

For this clonotype: A read error may be the cause here, since a much bigger clone is one base away. The chain carries TRBV6-2 or TRBV6-3 and TRBJ1-1, with TRBD1 as a possible D gene (6 bases). Germline CDR1 MNHEY, CDR2 SVGEGT. Trimming removed 5 bases at V and 5 bases at J, with 15 bases between. There are 14 residues in the CDR3. The CDR3 nucleotides are TGTGCCAGCAGTGAACCGGGGGCGCAGACTGAAGCTTTCTTT. It specifies CASSEPGAQTEAFF.

This clonotype was seen at least ten times. The J gene is TRBJ1-4, the V gene TRBV20-1; D unclear. The ends were cut back, 3 bases at V and 8 bases at J, with 19 bases in the middle. Germline V CDR1 and CDR2: DFQATT, SNEGSKA (reference sequence). The CDR3 is made up of 15 amino acids. The CDR3 here is CSARERRRQGEKLFF. The DNA for the CDR3 is TGCAGTGCTAGGGAACGACGGAGGCAAGGCGAAAAACTGTTTTTT.

This chain uses TRBV19 with TRBJ1-1, with 9 bases lining up with TRBD1. J was trimmed by 5 bases and V by 4 bases; bases with no gene match: 5. Germline-derived CDR1 and CDR2 are LNHDA and SQIVND (reference sequence). The CDR3 runs to 14 residues. The CDR3 nucleotides read TGTGCCAGTAGTACGACAGGGGGTTTTACTGAAGCTTTCTTT. Protein: CASSTTGGFTEAFF.

This clonotype has a single count. The gene calls are TRBV6-2 or TRBV6-3 and TRBJ2-7, with 14 bases fitting TRBD2. CDR1 MNHEY and CDR2 SVGEGT come from the germline V gene. The CDR3 runs 16 residues. The V segment lost 5 bases and the J segment 2 bases; nucleotides outside the gene matches: 5. CDR3 nucleotide sequence: TGTGCCAGCAGTCAAGGGACTAGCGGGAGACCCTACGAGCAGTACTTC. It codes for CASSQGTSGRPYEQYF.

This clonotype was observed at least ten times. J is TRBJ2-7 and V is TRBV5-1; 7 bases fit TRBD2. CDR3 length: 13 residues. V lost 5 bases to trimming and J lost 3 bases; unmatched junction nucleotides: 5. CDR1 and CDR2 from the germline V gene are SGHRS and YFSETQ. In DNA, the CDR3 is TGCGCCAGCAGTTCGCGGGGGAACTACGAGCAGTACTTC. Translation: CASSSRGNYEQYF. The full variable domain, rest sourced from reference TRBV5-1 and TRBJ2-7, is KAGVTQTPRYLIKTRGQQVTLSCSPISGHRSVSWYQQTPGQGLQFLFEYFSETQRNKGNFPGRFSGRQFSNSRSEMNVSTLELGDSALYLCASSSRGNYEQYFGPGTRLTVT.

This clonotype was detected only a few times. V and J are TRBV3-1 and TRBJ2-2; the D call may be TRBD1 or TRBD2 (5 bases each). Per the germline V gene, CDR1 is LGHDT and CDR2 is YNNKEL (reference sequence). CDR3 size: 13 residues. Trimming shortened V by 4 bases and J by 9 bases, and 12 bases separated the two germline ends. CDR3 in amino acids: CASSRDPRRELFF. The DNA of the CDR3 is TGTGCCAGCAGCCGGGACCCGAGGAGGGAGCTGTTTTTT.

This clonotype appeared many times. This chain joins TRBV6-1 and TRBJ2-7; a weak D match, TRBD1 (5 bases). Germline V gene sequence: CDR1 MNHNS, CDR2 SASEGT. The CDR3 length is 14 residues. Trimming removed 3 bases at V and 2 bases at J, with 11 bases between. In nucleotides, the CDR3 is TGTGCCAGCAGTGAGGGGCCAGGGACCTACGAGCAGTACTTC. Protein sequence: CASSEGPGTYEQYF.

This clonotype was recorded at least ten times. The V and J genes are TRBV28 and TRBJ1-1; D unclear. Germline-derived CDR1 and CDR2 are MDHEN and SYDVKM. Trimming shortened V by 6 bases and J by 0 bases, and 11 bases separated the two germline ends. CDR3 length equals 14 residues. The CDR3 sequence: CASRGGILNTEAFF. In nucleotides, the CDR3 is TGTGCCAGCAGGGGCGGGATCCTGAACACTGAAGCTTTCTTT.

This clonotype occurred a few times. The gene calls are TRBV28 and TRBJ2-3; TRBD2 matches at 9 bases. The germline V gene encodes CDR1 MDHEN and CDR2 SYDVKM. J gave up 2 bases and V 3 bases, and 12 bases lay outside the gene matches. This CDR3 is built from 18 residues. DNA of the CDR3: TGTGCCAGCAGTTTGGTCCAGACCGGGACTAGCAACACAGATACGCAGTATTTT. Its protein product is CASSLVQTGTSNTDTQYF.

This clonotype was counted between two and nine times. The rearrangement joins TRBV7-2 to TRBJ2-5; 7 bases match TRBD2. From germline, CDR1 is SGHTA and CDR2 FQGNSA. This CDR3 region has 15 residues. With V trimmed by 1 base and J by 5 bases, 7 bases remained unmatched. The CDR3 DNA reads as TGTGCCAGCAGCTTAGAGGAGGGGAGGGTCGAGACCCAGTACTTC. It specifies CASSLEEGRVETQYF.

Note on this clonotype: A much larger clone differs by one base, so this may be a read error. Likely a read error: the CDR3 ends without its conserved phenylalanine or tryptophan. The rearrangement uses TRBV6-1 and TRBJ2-7; TRBD2 is a possible D gene (7 bases). V lost 6 bases and J lost 4, with 13 bases in between. This CDR3 region has 13 residues. Per germline, CDR1 MNHNS and CDR2 SASEGT. The CDR3 loop reads CASRGGARYEQYI. For the CDR3, the DNA is TGTGCCAGCAGAGGGGGGGCGAGGTACGAGCAGTACATC.

The table lists this clonotype with a few counts. V gene TRBV6-1 combines with J gene TRBJ1-2; 8 positions match TRBD1. CDR1 and CDR2 from the germline V gene are MNHNS and SASEGT. Losses at the gene ends were 6 bases for V and 4 bases for J; bases not matched to a gene: 7. This CDR3 is 14 amino acids long. CDR3 protein: CASSSGDRTYGYTF. DNA of the CDR3: TGTGCCAGCAGCTCAGGGGACAGGACCTATGGCTACACCTTC.

The chain joins TRBV27 to TRBJ2-1; the D gene is possibly TRBD1 (5 bases). Trimming removed 3 bases at V and 12 bases at J, with 12 bases between. The germline CDR1 and CDR2 sequences are MNHEY and SMNVEV (reference sequence). This CDR3 contains 12 residues. CDR3 bases: TGTGCCAGCAGTTTTGAAGGGGTGGTGCAGTTCTTC. Its translation is CASSFEGVVQFF.

This clonotype was seen at least ten times. This chain joins TRBV29-1 and TRBJ1-2; 11 bases agree with TRBD1. Per germline, CDR1 SQVTM and CDR2 ANQGSEA. The CDR3 has 14 residues. V lost 6 bases, J lost 3 bases, and 6 bases stayed unmatched. The CDR3 is CSVADRGPDYGYTF. CDR3 bases: TGCAGCGTCGCGGACAGGGGGCCTGACTATGGCTACACCTTC.

This chain joins TRBV27 and TRBJ2-6; maybe TRBD2 (6 bases). V was clipped by 2 bases and J by 4 bases, with 9 bases between them. The germline V gene encodes CDR1 MNHEY and CDR2 SMNVEV (reference sequence). The CDR3 runs to 15 residues. The chain's CDR3 is CASSLVGGGANVLTF. For the CDR3, the DNA is TGTGCCAGCAGTTTAGTGGGAGGCGGGGCCAACGTCCTGACTTTC.

This clonotype was counted many times. This chain connects TRBV28 to TRBJ2-7; no clear D gene. Germline V CDR1 and CDR2: MDHEN, SYDVKM. The V gene lost 6 bases and the J gene lost 5 bases, with 5 bases spanning the gap. The CDR3 is made up of 10 amino acids. The CDR3 DNA sequence: TGTGCCAGCAGCCGCCACGAGCAGTACTTC. Translated, it gives CASSRHEQYF. Full variable domain (rest looked up from reference TRBV28 and TRBJ2-7): DVKVTQSSRYLVKRTGEKVFLECVQDMDHENMFWYRQDPGLGLRLIYFSYDVKMKEKGDIPEGYSVSREKKERFSLILESASTNQTSMYLCASSRHEQYFGPGTRLTVT.

At least ten counts were recorded for this clonotype. This chain connects TRBV6-5 to TRBJ1-5; D is uncertain. Germline CDR1 MNHEY, CDR2 SVGAGI. The CDR3 spans 13 residues. V dropped 3 bases and J dropped 6 bases, with 9 bases sitting between them. This CDR3 is CASSYQRAQPQHF. CDR3 nucleotides: TGTGCCAGCAGTTATCAAAGGGCTCAGCCCCAGCATTTT.